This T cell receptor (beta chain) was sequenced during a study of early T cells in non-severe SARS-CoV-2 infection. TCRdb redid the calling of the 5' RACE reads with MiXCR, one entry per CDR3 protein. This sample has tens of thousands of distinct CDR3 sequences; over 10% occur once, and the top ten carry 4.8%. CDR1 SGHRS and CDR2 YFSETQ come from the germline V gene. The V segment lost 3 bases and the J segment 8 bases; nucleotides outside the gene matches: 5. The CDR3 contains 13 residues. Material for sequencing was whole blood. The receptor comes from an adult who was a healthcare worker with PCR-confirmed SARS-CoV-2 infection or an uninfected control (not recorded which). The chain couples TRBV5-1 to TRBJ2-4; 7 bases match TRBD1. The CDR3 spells CASSSGQGDIQYF. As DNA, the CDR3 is TGCGCCAGCAGCTCCGGTCAGGGGGACATTCAGTACTTC.